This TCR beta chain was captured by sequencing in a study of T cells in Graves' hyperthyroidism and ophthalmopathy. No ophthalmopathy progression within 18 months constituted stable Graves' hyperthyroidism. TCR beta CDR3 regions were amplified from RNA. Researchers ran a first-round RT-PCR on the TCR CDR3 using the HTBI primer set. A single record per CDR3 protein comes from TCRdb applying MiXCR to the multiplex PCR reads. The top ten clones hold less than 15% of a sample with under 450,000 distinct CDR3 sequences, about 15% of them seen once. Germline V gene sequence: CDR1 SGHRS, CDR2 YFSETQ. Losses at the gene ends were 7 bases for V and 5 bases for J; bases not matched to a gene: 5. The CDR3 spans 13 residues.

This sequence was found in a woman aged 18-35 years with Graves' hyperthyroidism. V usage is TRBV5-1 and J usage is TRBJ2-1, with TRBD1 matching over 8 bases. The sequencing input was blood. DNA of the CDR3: TGCGCCAGCGGGGAGACAGGGGACAATGAGCAGTTCTTC. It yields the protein CASGETGDNEQFF.